This entry lists 24 T cell receptor beta chains sequenced from one sample in a study of cytotoxic CD8 clonotypes in ibrutinib-treated CLL. Clones were sequenced by immunoSEQ multiplex PCR, and TCRdb holds only the in-frame ones, with some missing. The table has about 130,000 clones, around 84% seen once. The sequencing used PBMCs, collected after 24 months of ibrutinib treatment. Every receptor here comes from a human donor with chronic lymphocytic leukemia.

This sequence joins TRBV19 and TRBJ1-2, with 7 positions matching TRBD1. The CDR3 is 15 amino acids. Germline-derived CDR1 and CDR2 are LNHDA and SQIVND (reference sequence). Losses at the gene ends were 6 bases for V and 5 bases for J; bases not matched to a gene: 12. CDR3 amino acids: CASRKGQDPTYGYTF. CDR3 bases: TGTGCCAGTAGAAAAGGACAGGATCCCACTTATGGCTACACCTTC.

By share, this clone ranks as medium-sized. V is TRBV2 and J is TRBJ1-6; D unclear. The CDR3 runs to 14 residues. Trimming shortened V by 8 bases and J by 5 bases, and 13 bases separated the two germline ends. The germline CDR1 and CDR2 sequences are SNHLY and FYNNEI. DNA for the CDR3: TGTGCCAGCCGGCCGGGCCAGAATAATTCACCCCTCCACTTT. This codes for CASRPGQNNSPLHF.

The chain carries TRBV28 and TRBJ2-3; the match to TRBD1 covers 8 bases. The CDR3 has 14 amino acids. Trimming cost V 3 bases and J 6 bases; bases outside gene matches: 5. Germline V gene lookup returns CDR1 MDHEN and CDR2 SYDVKM. The CDR3 reads CASSLDRAMDTQYF. The CDR3 DNA reads as TGTGCCAGCAGTTTGGACAGGGCGATGGATACGCAGTATTTT. Combining the CDR3 with reference TRBV28 and TRBJ2-3 gives the whole variable domain DVKVTQSSRYLVKRTGEKVFLECVQDMDHENMFWYRQDPGLGLRLIYFSYDVKMKEKGDIPEGYSVSREKKERFSLILESASTNQTSMYLCASSLDRAMDTQYFGPGTRLTVL.

V and J are TRBV18 and TRBJ2-7, with D possibly being TRBD1 or TRBD2 (5 bases each). V was clipped by 0 bases and J by 2 bases, with 11 bases between them. The germline gives CDR1 KGHSH, CDR2 LQKENI. The CDR3 consists of 15 residues. The CDR3, as DNA: TGTGCCAGCTCACCACCCGCAGGGACGCCCTACGAGCAGTACTTC. Its protein product is CASSPPAGTPYEQYF.

This clone has just a few counts. The gene calls are TRBV6-7 and TRBJ1-1; D not certain. TRBV6-7 belongs to the ORF category, with a function that is uncertain. This CDR3 spans 13 amino acids. Trimming shortened V by 4 bases and J by 1 base, and 7 bases separated the two germline ends. This CDR3 reads CASSFRTNTEAFF. Here the CDR3 DNA reads TGTGCCAGCAGTTTTAGGACGAACACTGAAGCTTTCTTT.

In this sample, this clone turned up a few times. V usage is TRBV16 and J usage is TRBJ2-3; 7 positions agree with TRBD2. Germline CDR1 is KGHSY and CDR2 is FQNENV. The CDR3 is 14 residues long. V shed 7 bases, J shed 2 bases, and the junction held 6 bases outside the gene matches. CDR3 bases: TGTGCCAGCACCTCAGCGGGGAACACAGATACGCAGTATTTT. Amino acid sequence: CASTSAGNTDTQYF.

This clone was detected once. CDR3 sequence: CASSGQGIIVGAFF. The DNA for the CDR3 is TGTGCCAGCAGTGGACAGGGGATTATAGTAGGAGCTTTCTTT. The rearrangement uses TRBV25-1 and TRBJ1-1, with TRBD1 identical over 8 bases. The CDR3 has 14 amino acids. Per germline, CDR1 MGHDK and CDR2 SYGVNS. The V segment lost 4 bases and the J segment 10 bases; nucleotides outside the gene matches: 11.

The chain combines TRBV2 with TRBJ2-7; TRBD2 aligns across 10 bases. The trim removed 6 bases at V and 7 bases at J, leaving 9 bases unmatched. Looked up from germline, CDR1 is SNHLY and CDR2 is FYNNEI. The CDR3 runs to 14 residues. The CDR3 loop is CASSAGTSVREQYF. For the CDR3, the DNA is TGTGCCAGCAGCGCCGGGACTAGCGTGAGGGAGCAGTACTTC. Full variable domain (outside the CDR3, taken from reference TRBV2 and TRBJ2-7): EPEVTQTPSHQVTQMGQEVILRCVPISNHLYFYWYRQILGQKVEFLVSFYNNEISEKSEIFDDQFSVERPDGSNFTLKIRSTKLEDSAMYFCASSAGTSVREQYFGPGTRLTVT.

The rearrangement uses TRBV27 and TRBJ1-5, with D unresolved. Per germline, CDR1 MNHEY and CDR2 SMNVEV (reference sequence). The CDR3 spans 16 residues. V gave up 4 bases and J gave up 4 bases, with 17 bases separating them. The CDR3 coding sequence is TGTGCCAGCAGTTCCCGTTGGGCCAGCCCGAATCAGCCCCAGCATTTT. It codes for CASSSRWASPNQPQHF.

The genes are TRBV27 and TRBJ1-2, with no clear D. The CDR3 totals 14 residues. The V end was cut by 6 bases, the J end by 8 bases, with 19 bases between. Germline V gene sequence: CDR1 MNHEY, CDR2 SMNVEV (reference sequence). In DNA, the CDR3 is TGTGCCAGCAGCTCCCGCGGACCTTGGGAGGGCTACACCTTC. It translates to CASSSRGPWEGYTF.

The rearrangement links TRBV7-2 to TRBJ1-6; no firm D call. In germline, CDR1 is SGHTA, CDR2 FQGNSA. CDR3 size: 13 residues. V shed 1 base and J shed 12 bases, with 10 bases lying between them. The CDR3: CASSLETSRPLHF. For the CDR3, the DNA is TGTGCCAGCAGCTTAGAAACGTCACGACCCCTCCACTTT.

V is TRBV4-3 and J is TRBJ1-2; no clear D. CDR3 length: 15 amino acids. The germline gives CDR1 LGHNA, CDR2 YSLEER. With 0 bases removed from V and 8 bases from J, the gap between germline ends came to 16 bases. In DNA form, the CDR3 reads TGCGCCAGCAGCCAAGAAGCAGAAGGGTTTAAAGGCTACACCTTC. Protein product: CASSQEAEGFKGYTF.

The rearrangement uses TRBV7-9 and TRBJ2-3, with 13 positions matching TRBD2. Germline V lookup: CDR1 SEHNR, CDR2 FQNEAQ (reference sequence). V gave up 3 bases and J gave up 2 bases; unmatched junction bases: 8. CDR3 size: 18 residues. CDR3 residues: CASSFRRLAGGNTDTQYF. As DNA, the CDR3 is TGTGCCAGCAGCTTCCGTCGACTAGCGGGAGGTAACACAGATACGCAGTATTTT.

The chain is built from TRBV11-2 and TRBJ2-7, with D hard to call. The CDR3 contains 15 residues. V lost 2 bases, J lost 2 bases, and 13 bases lay in between. CDR1 SGHAT and CDR2 FQNNGV come from the germline V gene. The CDR3 loop is CASSLSRDRAYEQYF. CDR3 DNA: TGTGCCAGCAGCTTAAGTCGAGATCGGGCCTACGAGCAGTACTTC.

In regard to this clone: This specimen includes other DNA sequences encoding the same CDR3. V and J are TRBV18 and TRBJ2-5; no clear D. The CDR3 covers 11 residues. The V gene lost 6 bases and the J gene lost 5 bases, with 7 bases spanning the gap. Germline V gene lookup returns CDR1 KGHSH and CDR2 LQKENI. The CDR3 coding sequence is TGTGCCAGCTCTCGCGAGGAGACCCAGTACTTC. Translating it yields CASSREETQYF.

The chain joins TRBV5-1 to TRBJ2-2; D remains unclear. Trimming took 4 bases from V and 1 from J, leaving 8 bases between them. Looked up from germline, CDR1 is SGHRS and CDR2 is YFSETQ. The CDR3 runs 14 residues. The CDR3 spells CASSIPQNTGELFF. The CDR3, as DNA: TGCGCCAGCAGCATACCACAGAACACCGGGGAGCTGTTTTTT.

For the CDR3, the DNA is TGCGCCAGCAGCCAGGGCCGGGGGGTCTACGAGCAGTACTTC. Protein: CASSQGRGVYEQYF. The genes are TRBV4-3 and TRBJ2-7; 7 nucleotides align to TRBD2. The CDR3 consists of 14 residues. Germline-derived CDR1 and CDR2 are LGHNA and YSLEER. The V segment lost 3 bases and the J segment 3 bases; nucleotides outside the gene matches: 5.

Only one count was recorded for this clone. The chain joins TRBV10-3 to TRBJ1-4; D unclear. Trimming took off 5 bases at V and 7 bases at J, with 8 bases between the two ends. Germline CDR1 reads ENHRY; CDR2 reads SYGVKD. This CDR3 has 12 amino acids. The DNA of the CDR3 is TGTGCCATCAGTTTAGTTGGTGAAAAACTGTTTTTT. Translating gives CAISLVGEKLFF.

This clone was picked up many times. The chain couples TRBV19 to TRBJ1-1; D gene ambiguous. This CDR3 region has 15 residues. Trimming took off 2 bases at V and 0 bases at J, with 10 bases between the two ends. The germline CDR1 and CDR2 sequences are LNHDA and SQIVND (reference sequence). The CDR3 bases are TGTGCCAGTAGTATAATCGGGGAGGTGAACACTGAAGCTTTCTTT. This sequence encodes CASSIIGEVNTEAFF.

The CDR3 spells CASSLGSRKETQYF. The CDR3 DNA reads as TGTGCCAGCAGTTTGGGGTCCAGAAAAGAGACCCAGTACTTC. J is TRBJ2-5 and V is TRBV28; no reliable D call. Germline-derived CDR1 and CDR2 are MDHEN and SYDVKM. CDR3 length: 14 amino acids. V lost 3 bases and J lost 3, with 11 bases in between.

The chain employs TRBV18 and TRBJ2-7; TRBD2 matches 11 bases. In germline, CDR1 is KGHSH, CDR2 LQKENI. The CDR3 runs to 13 residues. V shed 5 bases, J shed 6 bases, and the junction held 3 bases outside the gene matches. The CDR3: CASSASGGPEQYF. CDR3 coding DNA: TGTGCCAGCTCAGCTAGCGGGGGGCCCGAGCAGTACTTC.

The chain joins TRBV30 to TRBJ1-5; D is uncertain. This CDR3 comprises 14 residues. CDR1 GTSNPN and CDR2 SVGIG come from the germline V gene (reference sequence). V dropped 3 bases and J dropped 5 bases, with 14 bases sitting between them. This chain's CDR3 is CAWSQRTSDQPQHF. The CDR3, as DNA: TGTGCCTGGAGCCAGCGGACCTCAGATCAGCCCCAGCATTTT.

The chain couples TRBV6-5 to TRBJ2-2, with TRBD1 matching 7 bases. V shed 9 bases and J 0 bases; nucleotides not matched to a gene: 4. Germline V gives CDR1 MNHEY, CDR2 SVGAGI. This CDR3 spans 14 amino acids. The CDR3 DNA sequence: TGTGCCAGTGGGGACAGACCGAACACCGGGGAGCTGTTTTTT. Encoded protein: CASGDRPNTGELFF.

The chain is built from TRBV19 and TRBJ2-7, with D possibly matching TRBD2 (6 bases). Germline values: CDR1 LNHDA, CDR2 SQIVND (reference sequence). The CDR3 runs to 15 residues. V was pared by 4 bases and J by 3 bases, with 16 bases between. The CDR3, as DNA: TGTGCCAGTAGTAGAAGACGGGAGCCTTACTACGAGCAGTACTTC. This codes for CASSRRREPYYEQYF.